This TCR beta chain comes out of a study of shared clonotypes between healthy human individuals. Study-level points and caveats: Naive CD4 clonotype sharing across a handful of donors was about 5%. Sampling covered nothing but blood. Tissue TCR repertoires likely differ from those found in blood.

Comments on this clone: Its antigen remains unidentified.

Produced via immunoSEQ multiplex PCR; TCRdb's table is partial and in-frame only. The data hold 2 million to 2.5 million clones, with 80% to 95% observed a single time. A split of CD4+ cells into CD45RA+ naive and CD45RA-negative memory subsets was performed. The V gene's germline CDR1 is MDHEN and CDR2 SYDVKM. V lost 3 bases to trimming and J lost 4 bases, with 12 bases between them. This CDR3 has 14 amino acids. This chain connects TRBV28 to TRBJ1-2, with a tentative D call TRBD1 (6 bases). Source material: naive CD4+ T cells from PBMCs. Subset here: CD45RA+ positively selected. The sequence came from a man aged 18 to 35 in good health. Some clones in this sample may be carry-over from other donors' samples. The CDR3 here is CASSLTGQFYGYTF. DNA for the CDR3: TGTGCCAGCAGTTTGACGGGACAATTCTATGGCTACACCTTC.